Following are 25 T cell receptor beta chains from one sample sequenced in a study of neurological immune-mediated disorders. The time point was: longitudinal time-point 2. TCRdb redid the calling of the 5' RACE reads with MiXCR, one entry per CDR3 protein. The sample lists some 87,000 distinct CDR3 sequences, about 12% occurring once. Sequenced sample: PBMCs. These receptors all come from a female donor with HTLV-1-associated myelopathy (HAM/TSP).

This clonotype has ten or more counts. V and J are TRBV3-1 and TRBJ1-4; no clear D gene. V lost 3 bases and J 2 bases, leaving 13 bases between the germline ends. This CDR3 contains 16 residues. Germline CDR1 is LGHDT and CDR2 is YNNKEL (reference sequence). The CDR3 DNA is TGTGCCAGCAGCCACTTCGTCACGGGGACTAATGAAAAACTGTTTTTT. Translated: CASSHFVTGTNEKLFF.

This clonotype has a count of ten or more. The V gene is TRBV5-1, the J gene TRBJ2-2, with TRBD1 matching 8 bases. J was trimmed by 0 bases and V by 4 bases; bases with no gene match: 8. CDR3 size: 17 residues. Looked up from germline, CDR1 is SGHRS and CDR2 is YFSETQ. For the CDR3, the DNA is TGCGCCAGCAGCCACGAACCGACAGGGGCGAACACCGGGGAGCTGTTTTTT. Its protein is CASSHEPTGANTGELFF.

This clonotype was found many times. The rearrangement links TRBV24-1 to TRBJ2-7, with TRBD2 matching over 14 bases. V lost 3 bases, J lost 5 bases, and 14 bases stayed unmatched. This CDR3 has 19 amino acids. Germline V gene data show CDR1 as KGHDR and CDR2 as SFDVKD. The CDR3 here is CATSDPSTGTSGGIHEQYF. The CDR3, as DNA: TGTGCCACCAGTGATCCATCCACGGGGACTAGCGGGGGTATCCACGAGCAGTACTTC.

This clonotype was observed many times. The gene calls are TRBV9 and TRBJ2-7; 8 bases are shared with TRBD2. With 1 base clipped from V and 2 bases from J, the junction kept 8 bases outside the gene matches. Germline V gene sequence: CDR1 SGDLS, CDR2 YYNGEE. The CDR3 has 16 amino acids. The CDR3 spells CASSVSGAGGTYEQYF. Here the CDR3 DNA reads TGTGCCAGCAGCGTATCTGGCGCGGGGGGCACCTACGAGCAGTACTTC.

This clonotype was observed many times. The chain employs TRBV24-1 and TRBJ2-5; D call uncertain. The V gene lost 2 bases and the J gene lost 1 base, with 13 bases spanning the gap. The CDR3 length is 16 residues. CDR1 KGHDR and CDR2 SFDVKD come from the germline V gene. Written as DNA, the CDR3 is TGTGCCACCAGTGATTCCGATTGGGTGCGCCAAGAGACCCAGTACTTC. It specifies CATSDSDWVRQETQYF.

Ten or more counts support this clonotype. The chain is built from TRBV5-1 and TRBJ2-7, with TRBD1 matching over 9 bases. Trimming removed 4 bases from V and 0 bases from J; junction bases left unmatched: 5. CDR3 length: 15 residues. The germline gives CDR1 SGHRS, CDR2 YFSETQ. CDR3 in DNA: TGCGCCAGCAGCAAGACAGGGGGGAGCTCCTACGAGCAGTACTTC. The encoded protein is CASSKTGGSSYEQYF.

This clonotype was observed once. CDR3 in amino acids: CASKGPDQPQHF. As DNA, the CDR3 is TGTGCCAGCAAGGGACCCGATCAGCCCCAGCATTTT. The chain joins TRBV7-8 to TRBJ1-5, with a possible D match to TRBD1 (5 bases). The V gene's germline CDR1 is SGHVS and CDR2 FQNEAQ. CDR3 length: 12 residues. Trimming removed 7 bases at V and 5 bases at J, with 9 bases between. The variable domain in full, completed from reference TRBV7-8 and TRBJ1-5, reads GAGVSQSPRYKVAKRGQDVALRCDPISGHVSLFWYQQALGQGPEFLTYFQNEAQLDKSGLPSDRFFAERPEGSVSTLKIQRTQQEDSAVYLCASKGPDQPQHFGDGTRLSIL.

Ten or more counts support this clonotype. V is TRBV5-1 and J is TRBJ2-7; 9 nucleotides align to TRBD1. This CDR3 comprises 14 residues. V was clipped by 3 bases and J by 2 bases; unmatched bases: 3. Per germline, CDR1 SGHRS and CDR2 YFSETQ. CDR3 in amino acids: CASSWGTGPYEQYF. As DNA, the CDR3 is TGCGCCAGCAGCTGGGGGACAGGGCCCTACGAGCAGTACTTC.

The gene calls are TRBV27 and TRBJ2-3, with D possibly matching TRBD1 (6 bases). Germline V gene data show CDR1 as MNHEY and CDR2 as SMNVEV (reference sequence). The CDR3 runs 13 residues. Trimming removed 5 bases from V and 2 bases from J, with 8 bases in between. DNA for the CDR3: TGTGCCAGCAGTACAGGGCCCACAGATACGCAGTATTTT. Residues: CASSTGPTDTQYF.

In this sample, this clonotype turned up a few times. The V and J genes are TRBV11-2 and TRBJ2-2, with 13 bases fitting TRBD2. The ends lost 5 bases at V and 0 bases at J; junction bases unmatched: 6. The CDR3 extends over 18 amino acids. CDR1 is SGHAT and CDR2 is FQNNGV in the germline V gene. CDR3 loop: CASSLTGLAGTNTGELFF. DNA for the CDR3: TGTGCCAGCAGCCTGACGGGACTAGCGGGGACGAACACCGGGGAGCTGTTTTTT.

This clonotype was observed at least ten times. The chain recombines TRBV7-2 with TRBJ2-3; no reliable D call. The V end was cut by 6 bases, the J end by 1 base, with 11 bases between. Germline-derived CDR1 and CDR2 are SGHTA and FQGNSA. This CDR3 comprises 14 residues. The CDR3 reads CASRVTQGTDTQYF. In DNA form, the CDR3 reads TGTGCCAGCAGAGTGACTCAGGGCACAGATACGCAGTATTTT.

This clonotype was recorded many times. The V call is TRBV12-3 or TRBV12-4, the J call TRBJ1-2; possibly TRBD1 for D (5 bases). The CDR3 is made up of 12 amino acids. Trimming pared 1 base from V and 7 bases from J, leaving 7 bases between. CDR3 sequence reads: CASSLGDGGYTF. The CDR3 DNA sequence: TGTGCCAGCAGTTTAGGGGACGGTGGCTACACCTTC.

This clonotype was counted ten times or more. V gene TRBV14 combines with J gene TRBJ2-7; the D gene is possibly TRBD1 (5 bases). The CDR3 contains 15 residues. Germline CDR1 SGHDN, CDR2 FVKESK. V was pared by 1 base and J by 3 bases, with 13 bases between. CDR3 sequence (DNA): TGTGCCAGCAGCCAAGGACGACAGATCTTCTACGAGCAGTACTTC. Its protein product is CASSQGRQIFYEQYF.

The chain couples TRBV12-3 or TRBV12-4 to TRBJ2-3; 7 bases line up with TRBD1. CDR3 length equals 15 residues. The V and J ends lost 1 base and 8 bases, in that order; junction bases with no gene match: 9. As DNA, the CDR3 is TGTGCCAGCAGTTTAGTCGAGGGGGCCGTGGCTACGCAGTATTTT. This sequence encodes CASSLVEGAVATQYF.

In this sample, this clonotype turned up many times. The chain uses TRBV12-3 or TRBV12-4 and TRBJ2-5; D is undetermined. Trimming pared 2 bases from V and 2 bases from J, leaving 9 bases between. This CDR3 has 14 amino acids. The CDR3 coding sequence is TGTGCCAGCAGTTTACGTAGGGAACAAGAGACCCAGTACTTC. Translated, it gives CASSLRREQETQYF.

The chain employs TRBV30 and TRBJ2-5; 7 bases map to TRBD2. The V gene end was trimmed by 2 bases and the J gene end by 5 bases; junction bases not matched to a gene: 11. Germline loops: CDR1 GTSNPN, CDR2 SVGIG (reference sequence). The CDR3 runs to 15 residues. In DNA, the CDR3 is TGTGCCTGGAGTCTAACCTGGGGGGGAGGGGAGACCCAGTACTTC. It translates to CAWSLTWGGGETQYF.

At least ten counts were recorded for this clonotype. This chain links TRBV5-1 with TRBJ2-4, with 10 bases lining up with TRBD1. The CDR3 has 15 residues. With V trimmed by 4 bases and J by 8 bases, 9 bases remained unmatched. Germline V gene lookup returns CDR1 SGHRS and CDR2 YFSETQ. This CDR3 reads CASSDTAGTGDIQYF. CDR3 sequence (DNA): TGCGCCAGCAGCGACACCGCCGGGACAGGGGACATTCAGTACTTC.

This clonotype was counted at least ten times. The V gene is TRBV20-1, the J gene TRBJ1-6; D unresolved. CDR3 size: 13 residues. CDR1 and CDR2 from the germline V gene are DFQATT and SNEGSKA (reference sequence). V gave up 6 bases and J gave up 3 bases, with 9 bases separating them. CDR3 region: CSANALYNSPLHF. The CDR3 DNA reads TGCAGTGCCAACGCCCTCTATAATTCACCCCTCCACTTT.

This clonotype was seen only a few times. This chain connects TRBV12-5 to TRBJ2-7, with a tentative D call TRBD1 (6 bases). Germline V gives CDR1 LGHNT, CDR2 FRNRAP. The V gene lost 4 bases and the J gene lost 4 bases, with 14 bases spanning the gap. The CDR3 consists of 14 residues. CDR3 region: CASGSRTAWYEQYF. The CDR3, as DNA: TGTGCTAGTGGTTCGCGGACAGCGTGGTACGAGCAGTACTTC.

This clonotype was counted at least ten times. The J gene is TRBJ2-7, the V gene TRBV5-6; D call uncertain. V was cut by 0 bases and J by 10 bases, with 26 bases left in between. The germline V gene has CDR1 SGHDT and CDR2 YYEEEE. The CDR3 covers 17 residues. The CDR3 DNA is TGTGCCAGCAGCTTGGATTTGGGCGGCAACCAGAAATCCTACCAGTACTTC. It yields the protein CASSLDLGGNQKSYQYF.

This clonotype was recorded many times. CDR3 in DNA: TGTGCCAGCAGCTTAAGAGGCTGGTACGAGCAGTACTTC. Residues: CASSLRGWYEQYF. This chain joins TRBV7-3 and TRBJ2-7; no firm D call. The CDR3 loop spans 13 amino acids. Germline assignment: CDR1 SGHTA and CDR2 FQGTGA. V lost 1 base to trimming and J lost 4 bases, with 8 bases between them.

Only a few counts were recorded for this clonotype. The V gene is TRBV20-1, the J gene TRBJ2-5; D is uncertain. Germline CDR1 and CDR2: DFQATT and SNEGSKA (reference sequence). This CDR3 is 11 amino acids long. V was cut by 6 bases and J by 5 bases, with 10 bases left in between. The CDR3 spells CSARHTETQYF. CDR3 sequence (DNA): TGCAGTGCCAGACACACGGAGACCCAGTACTTC.

At least ten counts were recorded for this clonotype. V usage is TRBV5-1 and J usage is TRBJ2-7; D is possibly TRBD2 (6 bases). Trimming removed 0 bases from V and 4 bases from J, with 14 bases in between. The CDR3 sequence is 15 residues long. CDR1 and CDR2 from the germline V gene are SGHRS and YFSETQ. The CDR3 spells CASSLGLAWSYEQYF. CDR3 bases: TGCGCCAGCAGCTTGGGGCTAGCGTGGAGTTACGAGCAGTACTTC.

This clonotype was seen many times. This sequence joins TRBV20-1 and TRBJ2-7; D gene uncertain. V was shortened by 2 bases and J by 3 bases, with 14 bases between the two germline ends. The CDR3 is 14 residues long. Germline V gene sequence: CDR1 DFQATT, CDR2 SNEGSKA (reference sequence). The CDR3 nucleotides read TGCAGTGCTAGAACGTCAGGCAGAGGCTACGAGCAGTACTTC. Its protein product is CSARTSGRGYEQYF.

This clonotype was seen at least ten times. CDR3 amino acids: CASSLALLAGTDTQYF. CDR3 DNA sequence: TGTGCCAGCAGTTTAGCGCTGCTAGCGGGCACAGATACGCAGTATTTT. The chain is built from TRBV12-3 or TRBV12-4 and TRBJ2-3; TRBD2 matches 7 bases. CDR3 length: 16 amino acids. With V trimmed by 0 bases and J by 1 base, 4 bases remained unmatched.